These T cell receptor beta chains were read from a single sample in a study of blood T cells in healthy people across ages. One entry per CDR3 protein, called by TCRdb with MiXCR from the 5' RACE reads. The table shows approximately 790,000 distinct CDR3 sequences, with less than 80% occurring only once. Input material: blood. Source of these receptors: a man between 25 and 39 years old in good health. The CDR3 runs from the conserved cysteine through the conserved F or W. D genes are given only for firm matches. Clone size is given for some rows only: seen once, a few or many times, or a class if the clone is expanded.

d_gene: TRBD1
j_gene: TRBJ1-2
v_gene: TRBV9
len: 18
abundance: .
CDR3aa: CASSVAGTGPQPQYGYTF
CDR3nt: TGTGCCAGCAGCGTAGCTGGGACAGGGCCTCAGCCCCAGTATGGCTACACCTTC

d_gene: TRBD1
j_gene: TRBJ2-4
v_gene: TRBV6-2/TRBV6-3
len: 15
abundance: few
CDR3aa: CASSWGQGVRNIQYF
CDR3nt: TGTGCCAGCAGCTGGGGACAGGGAGTCAGGAACATTCAGTACTTC

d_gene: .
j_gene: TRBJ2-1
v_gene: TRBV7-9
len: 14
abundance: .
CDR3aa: CASSLTARYNEQFF
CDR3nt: TGTGCCAGCAGCTTGACAGCTAGGTACAATGAGCAGTTCTTC

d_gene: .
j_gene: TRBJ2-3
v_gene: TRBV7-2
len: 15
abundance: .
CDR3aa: CASSWGTPATDTQYF
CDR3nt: TGTGCCAGCAGCTGGGGGACTCCAGCAACAGATACGCAGTATTTT

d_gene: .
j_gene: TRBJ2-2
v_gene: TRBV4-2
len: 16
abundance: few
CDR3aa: CASSLGTSLNTGELFF
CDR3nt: TGTGCCAGCAGCCTGGGGACTTCCCTGAACACCGGGGAGCTGTTTTTT

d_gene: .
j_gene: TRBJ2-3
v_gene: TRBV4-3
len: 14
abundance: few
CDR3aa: CASSQVLSTDTQYF
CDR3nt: TGCGCCAGCAGCCAAGTCCTCAGCACAGATACGCAGTATTTT

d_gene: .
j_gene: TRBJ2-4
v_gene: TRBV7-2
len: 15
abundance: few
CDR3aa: CASSPPGAGKNIQYF
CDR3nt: TGTGCCAGCAGCCCCCCGGGGGCGGGCAAAAACATTCAGTACTTC

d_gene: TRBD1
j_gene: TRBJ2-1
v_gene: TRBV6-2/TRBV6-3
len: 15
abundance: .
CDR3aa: CASSFPGTGSDEQFF
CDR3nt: TGTGCCAGCAGCTTCCCCGGGACAGGGTCCGATGAGCAGTTCTTC

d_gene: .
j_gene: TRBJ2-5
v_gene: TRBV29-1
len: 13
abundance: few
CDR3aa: CSVDFGVGETQYF
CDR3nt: TGCAGCGTTGATTTCGGGGTTGGAGAGACCCAGTACTTC

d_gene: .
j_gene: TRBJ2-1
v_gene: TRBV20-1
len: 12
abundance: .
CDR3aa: CSARGSAETQFF
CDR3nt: TGCAGTGCTAGAGGTAGCGCGGAGACCCAGTTCTTC

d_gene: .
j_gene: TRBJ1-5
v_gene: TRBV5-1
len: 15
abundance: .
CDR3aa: CASRLSTGSNQPQHF
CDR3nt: TGCGCCAGCAGGCTTTCCACAGGGAGCAATCAGCCCCAGCATTTT

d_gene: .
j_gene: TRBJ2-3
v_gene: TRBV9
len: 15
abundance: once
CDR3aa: CASSVLGDPTDTQYF
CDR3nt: TGTGCCAGCAGCGTCCTAGGGGATCCCACAGATACGCAGTATTTT

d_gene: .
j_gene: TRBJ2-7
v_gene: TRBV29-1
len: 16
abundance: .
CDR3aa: CSVEDPHLMVSYEQYF
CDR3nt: TGCAGCGTTGAAGATCCTCACCTCATGGTCTCCTACGAGCAGTACTTC

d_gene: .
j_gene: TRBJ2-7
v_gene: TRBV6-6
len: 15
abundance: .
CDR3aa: CASSYGGPFSYEQYF
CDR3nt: TGTGCCAGCAGTTACGGGGGGCCGTTTTCCTACGAGCAGTACTTC

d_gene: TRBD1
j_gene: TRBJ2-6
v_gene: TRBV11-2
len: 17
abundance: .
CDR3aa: CASSLAQGAYGANVLTF
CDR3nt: TGTGCCAGCAGCTTAGCTCAGGGGGCGTACGGGGCCAACGTCCTGACTTTC

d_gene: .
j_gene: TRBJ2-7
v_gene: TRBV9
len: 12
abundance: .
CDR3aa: CASSVGGDEQYF
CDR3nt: TGTGCCAGCAGCGTAGGTGGAGACGAGCAGTACTTC

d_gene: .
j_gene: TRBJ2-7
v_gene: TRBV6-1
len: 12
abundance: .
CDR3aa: CASRRDNYEQYF
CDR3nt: TGTGCCAGCCGCCGGGACAACTACGAGCAGTACTTC

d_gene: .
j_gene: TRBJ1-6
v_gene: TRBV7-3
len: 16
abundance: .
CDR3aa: CASSRRGRSYNSPLHF
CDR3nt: TGTGCCAGCAGCCGGAGGGGGAGGTCCTATAATTCACCCCTCCACTTT

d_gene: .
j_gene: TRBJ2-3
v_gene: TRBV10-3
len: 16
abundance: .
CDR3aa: CAISESQGGATDTQYF
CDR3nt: TGTGCCATCAGTGAGAGTCAGGGGGGGGCCACAGATACGCAGTATTTT

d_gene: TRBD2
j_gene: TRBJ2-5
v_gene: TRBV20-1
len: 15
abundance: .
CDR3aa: CSASSLAGDQETQYF
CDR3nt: TGCAGTGCTAGTTCTCTAGCGGGGGACCAAGAGACCCAGTACTTC

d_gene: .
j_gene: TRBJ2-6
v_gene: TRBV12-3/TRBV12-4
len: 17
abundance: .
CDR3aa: CASSPLGHLSGANVLTF
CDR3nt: TGTGCCAGCAGTCCCCTAGGCCACCTCTCTGGGGCCAACGTCCTGACTTTC

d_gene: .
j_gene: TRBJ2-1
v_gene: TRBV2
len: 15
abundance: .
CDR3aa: CASSPGHNSYNEQFF
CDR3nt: TGTGCCAGCAGCCCGGGACACAACTCCTACAATGAGCAGTTCTTC

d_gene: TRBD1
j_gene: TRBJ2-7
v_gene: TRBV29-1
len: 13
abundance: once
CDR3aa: CSAQAIDRGPLYF
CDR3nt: TGCAGCGCCCAAGCCATCGACAGGGGCCCTTTGTACTTC

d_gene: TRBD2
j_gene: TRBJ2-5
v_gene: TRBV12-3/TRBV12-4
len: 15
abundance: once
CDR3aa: CASSLPGLAGETQYF
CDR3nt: TGTGCCAGCAGTTTACCGGGACTAGCGGGAGAGACCCAGTACTTC

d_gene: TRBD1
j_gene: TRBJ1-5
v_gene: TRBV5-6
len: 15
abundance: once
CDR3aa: CASSLQDRGNQPQHF
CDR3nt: TGTGCCAGCAGCTTACAGGACAGGGGTAATCAGCCCCAGCATTTT

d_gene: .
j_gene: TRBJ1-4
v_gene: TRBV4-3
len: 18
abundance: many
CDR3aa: CASSQDPEGQVGVEKLFF
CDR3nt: TGCGCCAGCAGCCAAGATCCAGAGGGGCAGGTGGGGGTGGAGAAACTGTTTTTT

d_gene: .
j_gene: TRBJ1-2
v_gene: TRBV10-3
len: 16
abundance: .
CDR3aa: CAISEANDRGLYGYTF
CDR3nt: TGTGCCATCAGTGAAGCTAATGACCGAGGCCTCTATGGCTACACCTTC

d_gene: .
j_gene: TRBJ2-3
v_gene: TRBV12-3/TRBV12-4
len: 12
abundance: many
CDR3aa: CASSAGGDTQYF
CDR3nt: TGTGCCAGCAGCGCTGGAGGGGATACGCAGTATTTT

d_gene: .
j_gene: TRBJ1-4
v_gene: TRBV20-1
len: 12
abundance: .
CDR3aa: CSARGANEKLFF
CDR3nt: TGCAGTGCTAGAGGAGCCAATGAAAAACTGTTTTTT

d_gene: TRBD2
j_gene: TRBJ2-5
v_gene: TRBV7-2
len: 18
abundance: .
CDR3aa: CVSSLALKLAGDQETQYF
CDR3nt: TGTGTCAGCAGCTTAGCGCTCAAGCTAGCGGGGGACCAAGAGACCCAGTACTTC

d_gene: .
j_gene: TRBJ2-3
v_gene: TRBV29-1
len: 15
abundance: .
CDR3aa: CSVEDPEGNTDTQYF
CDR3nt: TGCAGCGTTGAAGATCCGGAGGGGAACACAGATACGCAGTATTTT

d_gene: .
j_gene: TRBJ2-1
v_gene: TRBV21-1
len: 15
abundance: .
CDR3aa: CANSPRRGSYNEQFF
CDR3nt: TGTGCCAACAGCCCCCGCAGGGGGTCCTACAATGAGCAGTTCTTC

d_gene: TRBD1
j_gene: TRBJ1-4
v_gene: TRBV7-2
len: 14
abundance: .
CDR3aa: CASSPDRVSEKLFF
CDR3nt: TGTGCCAGCAGCCCCGACAGGGTTTCTGAAAAACTGTTTTTT

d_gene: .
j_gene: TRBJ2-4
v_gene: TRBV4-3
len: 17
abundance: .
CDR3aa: CASSQDRRLLAKNIQYF
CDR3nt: TGCGCCAGCAGCCAAGATAGGCGCCTGCTAGCCAAAAACATTCAGTACTTC

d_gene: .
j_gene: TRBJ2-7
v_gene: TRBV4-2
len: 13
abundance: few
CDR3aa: CASSQEIRGEQYF
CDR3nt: TGTGCCAGCAGCCAAGAAATACGGGGGGAGCAGTACTTC

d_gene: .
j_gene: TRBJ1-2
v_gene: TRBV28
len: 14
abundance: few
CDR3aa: CASSLGGALYGYTF
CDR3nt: TGTGCCAGCAGTTTAGGCGGGGCCCTCTATGGCTACACCTTC

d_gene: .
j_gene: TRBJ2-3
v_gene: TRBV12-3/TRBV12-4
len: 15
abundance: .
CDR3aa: CASSLAHRATDTQYF
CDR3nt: TGTGCCAGCAGTTTAGCGCATAGGGCGACAGATACGCAGTATTTT

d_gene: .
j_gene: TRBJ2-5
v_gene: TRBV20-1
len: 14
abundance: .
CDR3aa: CSASPLGPQETQYF
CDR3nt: TGCAGTGCTAGCCCCCTGGGACCCCAAGAGACCCAGTACTTC